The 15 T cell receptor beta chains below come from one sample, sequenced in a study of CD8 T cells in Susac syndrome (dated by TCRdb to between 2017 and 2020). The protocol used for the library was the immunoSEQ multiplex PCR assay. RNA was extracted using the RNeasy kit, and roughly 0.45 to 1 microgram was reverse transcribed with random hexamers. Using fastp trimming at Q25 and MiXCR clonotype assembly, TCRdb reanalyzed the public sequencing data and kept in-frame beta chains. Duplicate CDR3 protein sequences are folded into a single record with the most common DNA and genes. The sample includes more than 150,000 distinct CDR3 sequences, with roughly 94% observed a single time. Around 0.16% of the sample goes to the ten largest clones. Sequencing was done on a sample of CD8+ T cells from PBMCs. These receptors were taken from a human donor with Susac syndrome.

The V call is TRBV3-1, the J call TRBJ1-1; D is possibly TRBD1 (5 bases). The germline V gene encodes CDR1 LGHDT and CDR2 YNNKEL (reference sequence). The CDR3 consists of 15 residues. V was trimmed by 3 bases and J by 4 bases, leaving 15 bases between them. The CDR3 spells CASSHSRGAVTEAFF. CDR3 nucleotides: TGTGCCAGCAGCCACAGCCGGGGCGCGGTCACTGAAGCTTTCTTT.

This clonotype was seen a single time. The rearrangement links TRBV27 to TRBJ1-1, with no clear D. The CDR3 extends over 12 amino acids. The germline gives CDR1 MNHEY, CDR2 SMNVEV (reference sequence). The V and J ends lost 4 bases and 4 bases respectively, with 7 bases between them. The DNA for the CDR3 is TGTGCCAGCAGTTCCGACCGCACTGAAGCTTTCTTT. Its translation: CASSSDRTEAFF.

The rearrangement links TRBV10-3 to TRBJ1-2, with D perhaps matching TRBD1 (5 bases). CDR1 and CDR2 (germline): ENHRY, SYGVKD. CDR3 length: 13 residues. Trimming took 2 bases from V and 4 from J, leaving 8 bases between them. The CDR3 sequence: CAISEGTPYGYTF. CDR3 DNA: TGTGCCATCAGTGAGGGGACCCCCTATGGCTACACCTTC.

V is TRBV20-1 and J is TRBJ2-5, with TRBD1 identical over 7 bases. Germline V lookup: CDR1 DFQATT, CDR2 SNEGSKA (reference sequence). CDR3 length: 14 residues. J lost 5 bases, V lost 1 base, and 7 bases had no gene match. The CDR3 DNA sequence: TGCAGTGCTAGAGCAACAGGGGTGGGGGAGACCCAGTACTTC. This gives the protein CSARATGVGETQYF.

In DNA, the CDR3 is TGCAGTGCTAGAGCCGCTGACAGTTCCGTGTCCCTACGCTCTGGAAACACCATATATTTT. Translated: CSARAADSSVSLRSGNTIYF. The chain links TRBV20-1 to TRBJ1-3, with D possibly matching TRBD1 (5 bases). The CDR3 totals 20 residues. Trimming left V 1 base short and J 0 bases short, with 25 bases between. Looked up from germline, CDR1 is DFQATT and CDR2 is SNEGSKA (reference sequence).

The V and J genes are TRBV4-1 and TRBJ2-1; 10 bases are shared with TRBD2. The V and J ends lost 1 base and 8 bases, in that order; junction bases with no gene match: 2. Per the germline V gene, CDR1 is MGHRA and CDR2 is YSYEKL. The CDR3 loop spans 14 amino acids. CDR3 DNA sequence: TGCGCCAGCAGCCAAGTCCTAGCGGGGGATGAGCAGTTCTTC. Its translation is CASSQVLAGDEQFF.

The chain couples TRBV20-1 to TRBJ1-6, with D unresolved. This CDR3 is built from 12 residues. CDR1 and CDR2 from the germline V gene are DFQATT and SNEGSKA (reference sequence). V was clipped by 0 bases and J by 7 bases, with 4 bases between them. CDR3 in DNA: TGCAGTGCTAGAGATAGCAATTCACCCCTCCACTTT. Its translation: CSARDSNSPLHF.

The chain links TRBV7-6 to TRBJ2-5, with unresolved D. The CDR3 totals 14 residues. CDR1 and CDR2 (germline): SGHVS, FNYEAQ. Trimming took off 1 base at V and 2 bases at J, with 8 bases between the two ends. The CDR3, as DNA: TGTGCCAGCAGCTTAGGAGAGATACAAGAGACCCAGTACTTC. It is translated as CASSLGEIQETQYF.

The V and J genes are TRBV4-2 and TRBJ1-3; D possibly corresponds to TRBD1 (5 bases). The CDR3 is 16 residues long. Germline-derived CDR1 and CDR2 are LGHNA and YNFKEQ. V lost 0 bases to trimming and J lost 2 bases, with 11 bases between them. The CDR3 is CASSQEVGGPGNTIYF. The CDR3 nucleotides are TGTGCCAGCAGCCAAGAGGTGGGGGGACCTGGAAACACCATATATTTT.

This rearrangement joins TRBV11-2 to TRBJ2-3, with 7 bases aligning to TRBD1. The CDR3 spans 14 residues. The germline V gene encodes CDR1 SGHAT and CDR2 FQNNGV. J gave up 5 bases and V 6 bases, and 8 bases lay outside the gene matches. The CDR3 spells CASRYDRVEDTQYF. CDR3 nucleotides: TGTGCCAGCAGATACGACAGGGTTGAAGATACGCAGTATTTT.

CDR3 sequence (DNA): TGTGCCAGCAGTATAACTGCGGAGCAGTTCTTC. This encodes CASSITAEQFF. The V call is TRBV7-9, the J call TRBJ2-1, with D unresolved. The CDR3 loop spans 11 amino acids. V was shortened by 6 bases and J by 10 bases, with 10 bases between the two germline ends. Germline V lookup: CDR1 SEHNR, CDR2 FQNEAQ (reference sequence).

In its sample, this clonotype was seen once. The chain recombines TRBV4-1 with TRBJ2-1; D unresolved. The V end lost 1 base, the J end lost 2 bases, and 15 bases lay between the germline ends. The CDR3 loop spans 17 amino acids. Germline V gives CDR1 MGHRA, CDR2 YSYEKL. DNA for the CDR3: TGCGCCAGCAGCCAAGGGGCTGTATTGTACCCCTACAATGAGCAGTTCTTC. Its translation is CASSQGAVLYPYNEQFF.

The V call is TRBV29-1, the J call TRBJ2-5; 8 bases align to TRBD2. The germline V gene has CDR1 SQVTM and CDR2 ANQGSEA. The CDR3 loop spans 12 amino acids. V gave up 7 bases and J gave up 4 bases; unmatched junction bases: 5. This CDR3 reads CSGAGETETQYF. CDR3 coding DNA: TGCAGCGGAGCGGGGGAAACAGAGACCCAGTACTTC.

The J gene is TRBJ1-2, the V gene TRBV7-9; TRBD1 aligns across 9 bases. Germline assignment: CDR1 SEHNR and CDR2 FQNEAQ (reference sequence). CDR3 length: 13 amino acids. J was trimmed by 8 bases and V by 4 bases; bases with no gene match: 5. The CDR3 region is CASSSSGQGGYTF. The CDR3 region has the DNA TGTGCCAGCAGCTCCTCGGGACAGGGAGGCTACACCTTC.

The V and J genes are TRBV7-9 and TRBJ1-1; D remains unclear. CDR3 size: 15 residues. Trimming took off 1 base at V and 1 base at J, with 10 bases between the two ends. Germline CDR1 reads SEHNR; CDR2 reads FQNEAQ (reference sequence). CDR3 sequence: CASSLESLRNTEAFF. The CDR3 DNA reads TGTGCCAGCAGCTTAGAATCGCTGAGGAACACTGAAGCTTTCTTT.